This T cell receptor beta chain is from a study of cytomegalovirus exposure and HLA in healthy donors. Study-level results: Earlier analysis yielded a pattern in which most TCR beta V segments were productive about 87% or about 30% of the time. An analysis that came later showed most CMV-associated TCR beta chains appearing HLA-restricted.

The PCR made use of 60 Vbeta and 13 Jbeta primers. Assay used: immunoSEQ multiplex PCR; TCRdb lists only in-frame clones, some missing. The data contain about 170,000 clones, 75% to 90% of them singletons. For this clone: No antigen is known for it.

Germline CDR1 and CDR2: SGHTA and FQGNSA. V lost 5 bases and J 0 bases, leaving 11 bases between the germline ends. The CDR3 runs 15 residues. The sample taken for sequencing was PBMCs. V usage is TRBV7-2 and J usage is TRBJ1-3; no clear D gene. This TCR came from a girl aged 2 to 10 in good health and CMV-seropositive. DNA for the CDR3: TGTGCCAGCAGCGCTGGACTCAGCTCTGGAAACACCATATATTTT. Translation: CASSAGLSSGNTIYF.